One and the same sample provided the 6 T cell receptor beta chains below, sequenced in a study of Tregs in tolerant kidney transplant recipients. Using immunoSEQ multiplex PCR, the repertoire was profiled, and TCRdb retains in-frame clones only, with some absent. The repertoire holds 45,000 to 55,000 clones, with around 93% as singletons. Related graft donors supplied nonmyeloablative bone marrow transplants, and mixed chimerism was transient. The material was CD8+ T cells from blood (PBMCs), obtained 24 months after the transplant. Receptors originate from a human patient who received a combined kidney and bone marrow transplant. Some T cells here may be from the graft donor.

Turning to this clone: One junction end disagrees with the germline gene, perhaps due to a read error. The chain couples TRBV5-6 to TRBJ2-7, with D perhaps TRBD2 (6 bases). Germline V CDR1 and CDR2: SGHDT, YYEEEE. The CDR3 consists of 14 residues. The CDR3: CASSPGLPSRELYF. The CDR3 DNA reads as TGTGCCAGCAGCCCGGGACTCCCCTCTCGGGAGCTGTACTTC.

The gene calls are TRBV4-1 and TRBJ1-3, with 12 bases fitting TRBD1. The CDR3 totals 18 residues. The V gene's germline CDR1 is MGHRA and CDR2 YSYEKL. V was clipped by 3 bases and J by 3 bases; unmatched bases: 9. The DNA for the CDR3 is TGCGCCAGCAGCCATCCCCTGGGACAGGGGGCGCGTGGAAACACCATATATTTT. This gives the protein CASSHPLGQGARGNTIYF.

The chain is built from TRBV28 and TRBJ2-7; possible D gene TRBD1, 5 bases. This CDR3 is 17 amino acids long. V lost 6 bases to trimming and J lost 0 bases, with 21 bases between them. Germline V gene lookup returns CDR1 MDHEN and CDR2 SYDVKM. The CDR3 is CASSRSPGQPISYEQYF. CDR3 nucleotide sequence: TGTGCCAGCAGCCGTTCCCCAGGACAACCGATCTCCTACGAGCAGTACTTC.

The rearrangement links TRBV10-3 to TRBJ2-5, with TRBD1 matching 7 bases. The V and J ends lost 2 bases and 10 bases, in that order; junction bases with no gene match: 7. This CDR3 region has 13 residues. CDR1 ENHRY and CDR2 SYGVKD come from the germline V gene. The CDR3 sequence: CAISEPTGVSQYF. CDR3 coding DNA: TGTGCCATCAGTGAGCCCACAGGGGTTAGCCAGTACTTC.

This rearrangement joins TRBV4-3 to TRBJ1-2; TRBD1 agrees at 7 bases. The CDR3 extends over 13 amino acids. CDR1 LGHNA and CDR2 YSLEER come from the germline V gene. V gave up 4 bases and J gave up 6 bases; unmatched junction bases: 5. CDR3 DNA: TGCGCCAGCAGCCCCAGGGGGGAAGATGGCTACACCTTC. It translates to CASSPRGEDGYTF.

The V and J genes are TRBV7-2 and TRBJ2-5, with D possibly matching TRBD2 (6 bases). V shed 3 bases and J shed 5 bases, with 10 bases lying between them. CDR3 length: 13 residues. Germline loops: CDR1 SGHTA, CDR2 FQGNSA. The CDR3 DNA is TGTGCCAGCAGCTTGGTTCGGGGGGAGACCCAGTACTTC. It codes for CASSLVRGETQYF.